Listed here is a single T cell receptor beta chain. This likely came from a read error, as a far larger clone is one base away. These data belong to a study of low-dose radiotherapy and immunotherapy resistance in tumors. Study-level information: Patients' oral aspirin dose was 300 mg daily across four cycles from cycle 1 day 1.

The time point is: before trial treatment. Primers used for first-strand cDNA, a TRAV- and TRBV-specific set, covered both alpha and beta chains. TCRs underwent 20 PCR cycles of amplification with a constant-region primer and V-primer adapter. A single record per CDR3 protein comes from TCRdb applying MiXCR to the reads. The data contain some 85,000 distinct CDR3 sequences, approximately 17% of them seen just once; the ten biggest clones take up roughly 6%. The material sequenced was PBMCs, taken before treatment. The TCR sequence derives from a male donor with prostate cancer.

CDR3 DNA sequence: TGTGCCAGCAGCTTGAGGGCGTTAGAGGCCCAGTACTTC. Protein: CASSLRALEAQYF. This sequence joins TRBV5-3 and TRBJ2-5, with D possibly TRBD2 on 5 matching bases. TRBV5-3 is annotated as an ORF whose role is uncertain. The CDR3 runs to 13 residues.